This T cell receptor (beta chain) was recorded in a study of CD8 T cells in Susac syndrome. As for this clonotype: Its antigen is currently unknown.

The T cells that were sequenced for TCR beta were CD8+ and CD4+ cells from blood. The multiple sclerosis control cohort comprised treatment-naive individuals presenting with stable or active relapsing-remitting disease. Random hexamers were used to reverse transcribe about 0.5 to 1 ug of RNA. Amplification of TCR beta CDR3 was carried out by immunoSEQ multiplex PCR, which covered 54 Vbeta and 13 Jbeta segments. TCRdb ran MiXCR on the immunoSEQ multiplex PCR reads and lists one entry per CDR3 protein. The sample has about 50,000 distinct CDR3 sequences, 93% seen once. Germline CDR1 is MNHEY and CDR2 is SVGAGI. The CDR3 loop spans 13 amino acids. Trimming took off 0 bases at V and 7 bases at J, with 7 bases between the two ends. Findings and caveats of the study: The authors acknowledged that their TCR sequencing and HLA analysis involved a relatively small number of individuals.

The sequence was collected from a human donor with multiple sclerosis. The sequenced material came from CD8+ T cells from PBMCs. The gene calls are TRBV6-5 and TRBJ2-4, with a tentative D call TRBD2 (6 bases). CDR3 sequence reads: CASSYSAGNIQYF. The CDR3 nucleotides read TGTGCCAGCAGTTACTCGGCGGGGAACATTCAGTACTTC.